The rows below give T cell receptor beta chains drawn from one sample of a study of blood T cell repertoires in COVID-19. Assay used: immunoSEQ multiplex PCR; TCRdb lists only in-frame clones, some missing. This table holds approximately 160,000 clones, roughly 84% found once. Sequenced input: peripheral blood. Every receptor here comes from a young man with active or convalescent COVID-19. The CDR3 runs from the conserved cysteine through the conserved F or W.

CDR3aa: CASSFGPKEEQYF
j_gene: TRBJ2-7
len: 13
v_gene: TRBV12-3/TRBV12-4

CDR3aa: CASTPGRGLFF
j_gene: TRBJ1-4
len: 11
v_gene: TRBV2

CDR3aa: CASSLLSGSYNEQFF
j_gene: TRBJ2-1
len: 15
v_gene: TRBV7-2

CDR3aa: CASSHSGAKNIQYF
j_gene: TRBJ2-4
len: 14
v_gene: TRBV19

CDR3aa: CASSYRRDRAYNEQFF
j_gene: TRBJ2-1
len: 16
v_gene: TRBV6-2/TRBV6-3

CDR3aa: CASSSRGIAGDLDEQFF
j_gene: TRBJ2-1
len: 17
v_gene: TRBV5-4

CDR3aa: CASSLLPLGGTSGNTIYF
j_gene: TRBJ1-3
len: 18
v_gene: TRBV5-1

CDR3aa: CAWGPQNTEAFF
j_gene: TRBJ1-1
len: 12
v_gene: TRBV30

CDR3aa: CASSPNDRENQPQHF
j_gene: TRBJ1-5
len: 15
v_gene: TRBV7-8

CDR3aa: CASSLVAGRPSTDTQYF
j_gene: TRBJ2-3
len: 17
v_gene: TRBV5-1

CDR3aa: CASQQGPTGGSTDTQYF
j_gene: TRBJ2-3
len: 17
v_gene: TRBV5-1

CDR3aa: CASSDIRGEGETQYF
j_gene: TRBJ2-5
len: 15
v_gene: TRBV2

CDR3aa: CASSFVSTDTQYF
j_gene: TRBJ2-3
len: 13
v_gene: TRBV5-6

CDR3aa: CASHLFSSGPDTQYF
j_gene: TRBJ2-3
len: 15
v_gene: TRBV5-4

CDR3aa: CAIGQGPDTQYF
j_gene: TRBJ2-3
len: 12
v_gene: TRBV28

CDR3aa: CASSRRQDDEQFF
j_gene: TRBJ2-1
len: 13
v_gene: TRBV19

CDR3aa: CASSLGGQASEKLFF
j_gene: TRBJ1-4
len: 15
v_gene: TRBV28

CDR3aa: CASSIDRRGPNSPLHF
j_gene: TRBJ1-6
len: 16
v_gene: TRBV19

CDR3aa: CASQGLNYEQYF
j_gene: TRBJ2-7
len: 12
v_gene: TRBV7-9

CDR3aa: CASSLNPPKTSGNNEQFF
j_gene: TRBJ2-1
len: 18
v_gene: TRBV7-7

CDR3aa: CASRYTGPPLHF
j_gene: TRBJ1-6
len: 12
v_gene: TRBV28

CDR3aa: CASSHPRGLAGGSTGELFF
j_gene: TRBJ2-2
len: 19
v_gene: TRBV3-1/TRBV3-2

CDR3aa: CASSLGEGLRTGELFF
j_gene: TRBJ2-2
len: 16
v_gene: TRBV4-2

CDR3aa: CASSQAGGRVNEQFF
j_gene: TRBJ2-1
len: 15
v_gene: TRBV4-2

CDR3aa: CASSIQTSTDTQYF
j_gene: TRBJ2-3
len: 14
v_gene: TRBV19

CDR3aa: CASSPDYYEQYF
j_gene: TRBJ2-7
len: 12
v_gene: TRBV5-1

CDR3aa: CASSDIRRAGANVLTF
j_gene: TRBJ2-6
len: 16
v_gene: TRBV6-1

CDR3aa: CASSQDLRRGEAFF
j_gene: TRBJ1-1
len: 14
v_gene: TRBV4-2

CDR3aa: CASSSRTGRVEQYF
j_gene: TRBJ2-7
len: 14
v_gene: TRBV19

CDR3aa: CATGQGAAGANVLTF
j_gene: TRBJ2-6
len: 15
v_gene: TRBV14

CDR3aa: CASSLGGGATNEKLFF
j_gene: TRBJ1-4
len: 16
v_gene: TRBV28

CDR3aa: CASSKDRTGGVYEQYF
j_gene: TRBJ2-7
len: 16
v_gene: TRBV5-4

CDR3aa: CASSQGSLAGNEQFF
j_gene: TRBJ2-1
len: 15
v_gene: TRBV3-1/TRBV3-2

CDR3aa: CASSRYTDTQYF
j_gene: TRBJ2-3
len: 12
v_gene: TRBV5-1

CDR3aa: CASSLQGYEKLFF
j_gene: TRBJ1-4
len: 13
v_gene: TRBV18

CDR3aa: CASSQDERALYEQYF
j_gene: TRBJ2-7
len: 15
v_gene: TRBV4-2

CDR3aa: CSVPRGLNPPSTDTQYF
j_gene: TRBJ2-3
len: 17
v_gene: TRBV29-1

CDR3aa: CSASNRPKNIQYF
j_gene: TRBJ2-4
len: 13
v_gene: TRBV20-1

CDR3aa: CASSQDRQGGTSGTVLYEQYF
j_gene: TRBJ2-7
len: 21
v_gene: TRBV3-1/TRBV3-2

CDR3aa: CAISETLAGPYEQYF
j_gene: TRBJ2-7
len: 15
v_gene: TRBV10-3

CDR3aa: CATSRRGYLAKNIQYF
j_gene: TRBJ2-4
len: 16
v_gene: TRBV15

CDR3aa: CASSYSVLFREGTQYF
j_gene: TRBJ2-5
len: 16
v_gene: TRBV6-5

CDR3aa: CASSQALSGQGFNSPLHF
j_gene: TRBJ1-6
len: 18
v_gene: TRBV4-1

CDR3aa: CATSDLPGQGLETQYF
j_gene: TRBJ2-5
len: 16
v_gene: TRBV24-1

CDR3aa: CASSRGQGMDGYTF
j_gene: TRBJ1-2
len: 14
v_gene: TRBV10-1

CDR3aa: CSATDYGYTF
j_gene: TRBJ1-2
len: 10
v_gene: TRBV20-1

CDR3aa: CASSESSSGGLETQYF
j_gene: TRBJ2-5
len: 16
v_gene: TRBV10-1

CDR3aa: CASRGRDRGFNYGYTF
j_gene: TRBJ1-2
len: 16
v_gene: TRBV27

CDR3aa: CASSLVNSGGAGEQFF
j_gene: TRBJ2-1
len: 16
v_gene: TRBV7-2

CDR3aa: CASSPGGAGQETQYF
j_gene: TRBJ2-5
len: 15
v_gene: TRBV5-1

CDR3aa: CASSPSGGYPYEQYF
j_gene: TRBJ2-7
len: 15
v_gene: TRBV7-3

CDR3aa: CASSSPGGEQFF
j_gene: TRBJ2-1
len: 12
v_gene: TRBV7-3

CDR3aa: CASSLEGTDTQYF
j_gene: TRBJ2-3
len: 13
v_gene: TRBV28

CDR3aa: CASSAGETYEQYF
j_gene: TRBJ2-7
len: 13
v_gene: TRBV2

CDR3aa: CASSLSASGTLSEQYF
j_gene: TRBJ2-7
len: 16
v_gene: TRBV28